These T cell receptor beta chains were read from a single sample in a study of blood T cell repertoires in COVID-19. Produced via immunoSEQ multiplex PCR; TCRdb's table is partial and in-frame only. The sample consists of about 200,000 clones, around 89% of them appearing once. Material: PBMCs or T cells enriched from blood (not recorded which). The receptors originated from a woman under 30 who had recovered from COVID-19. CDR3s include the opening cysteine and the closing phenylalanine or tryptophan. Each record gives: V gene, J gene, clone size, CDR3 protein. Only part of the rows carry a size: once, few, many, or a class if the clone is expanded.

>TRBV18|TRBJ1-5|-
CASSQGSSNQPQHF
>TRBV10-3|TRBJ2-2|-
CAISDRQGTGELFF
>TRBV2|TRBJ1-6|-
CASGGTGGGSPLHF
>TRBV6-5|TRBJ1-5|-
CASSLWGDSNQPQHF
>TRBV9|TRBJ2-4|-
CASSVESGAKNIQYF
>TRBV2|TRBJ1-4|-
CASSEWQRNEKLFF
>TRBV30|TRBJ1-5|-
CAWSGQGGQPQHF
>TRBV24-1|TRBJ1-3|-
CATSEGTLSKPGNTIYF
>TRBV30|TRBJ1-1|-
CALSRENTEAFF
>TRBV7-9|TRBJ2-2|-
CASSFNRGRGTGELFF
>TRBV4-1|TRBJ2-1|-
CASSPLAGEHYNEQFF
>TRBV5-1|TRBJ2-7|-
CASSAPRVPYEQYF
>TRBV28|TRBJ1-3|-
CASSAGPLSGNTIYF
>TRBV2|TRBJ2-5|-
CASSEWGGLQETQYF
>TRBV3-1/TRBV3-2|TRBJ2-5|-
CASSQAMSSGGAETQYF
>TRBV27|TRBJ1-1|-
CASSLDRAAEAFF
>TRBV19|TRBJ1-2|-
CASTTTGGGGYTF
>TRBV5-4|TRBJ1-3|-
CASSPGGIGGSGNTIYF
>TRBV27|TRBJ1-5|few
CASSFESGQPQHF